Many counts were recorded for the clone carrying this T cell receptor (beta chain). The TCRbeta library incorporated unique molecular identifiers. From the PCR reads, TCRdb called clonotypes with MiXCR, one entry per CDR3 protein. The table includes around 340,000 distinct CDR3 sequences, approximately 12% detected once. Germline V gene data show CDR1 as DFQATT and CDR2 as SNEGSKA (reference sequence). The CDR3 is 13 residues long. The germline V and J ends were trimmed by 6 bases and 6 bases, with 15 bases remaining between them. These data are taken from a study of T-cell reconstitution after alpha-beta-depleted transplantation in children.

Material: PBMCs, obtained from the stem cell graft. This chain uses TRBV20-1 with TRBJ2-1, with D possibly matching TRBD2 (5 bases). The TCR originated in a human donor who donated a stem cell graft to a child with Fanconi anemia. The CDR3 protein is CSAIPRTANEQFF. The CDR3 nucleotides read TGCAGTGCCATCCCCCGGACTGCCAATGAGCAGTTCTTC.